What follows describes a single T cell receptor beta chain. Study processing details: Amplified reference gene primers provided the basis for estimating nucleated cell counts. Measured with immunoSEQ multiplex PCR; TCRdb has only the in-frame clones, and not every one. That table furnishes V, J and clone size, whereas the DNA furnished D and trimming. The sample contains around 100,000 clones, 70% to 90% of which appear only once. The data originate from a study of blood T cell repertoires in COVID-19. Study summary: Acute and convalescent COVID-19 specimens originated in the United States, Italy and Spain. T cells, B-cell-depleted T cells, or PBMCs supplied cDNA or gDNA.

Losses at the gene ends were 8 bases for V and 12 bases for J; bases not matched to a gene: 7. Germline V gene sequence: CDR1 MRHNA, CDR2 SNTAGT. The CDR3 is made up of 13 amino acids. The sample taken for sequencing was peripheral blood. The rearrangement links TRBV6-4 to TRBJ2-1; 13 bases match TRBD2. The clonotype comes from a man aged 45-65 years in a cohort sampled during active COVID-19. The CDR3 here is CASAARTSGGQFF. The CDR3 bases are TGTGCCAGCGCGGCCAGGACTAGCGGGGGGCAGTTCTTC.